Following are 6 T cell receptor beta chains from one sample sequenced in a study of metastatic and nonmetastatic thyroid tumors. Using MiXCR, TCRdb reanalyzed the PCR reads. The sample lists about 32,000 clones; under 8% were seen once. Each patient went into thyroid surgery without having received any treatment. The sequenced sample was blood. The receptors shown here come from a female donor with papillary thyroid cancer or a benign thyroid nodule (not recorded which). Some clones in this sample may be carry-over from other donors' samples.

In regard to this clone: One end of the junction does not line up with germline, which may come from a read error. In the same sample, other DNA sequences code for this CDR3. The chain uses TRBV19 and TRBJ1-1; unclear D gene. This CDR3 has 12 residues. In germline, CDR1 is LNHDA, CDR2 SQIVND (reference sequence). The DNA of the CDR3 is TGTGCCAGTAGCGCTTCGAACACCGAAGCTTTCTTT. Protein sequence: CASSASNTEAFF. The full variable domain, completed using reference TRBV19 and TRBJ1-1, is DGGITQSPKYLFRKEGQNVTLSCEQNLNHDAMYWYRQDPGQGLRLIYYSQIVNDFQKGDIAEGYSVSREKKESFPLTVTSAQKNPTAFYLCASSASNTEAFFGQGTRLTVV.

This clone was seen repeatedly, ten times or more. The V call is TRBV10-3, the J call TRBJ2-3; no clear D gene. This CDR3 comprises 12 residues. Germline lookup yields CDR1 ENHRY and CDR2 SYGVKD. V gave up 3 bases and J gave up 7 bases, with 8 bases separating them. Here the CDR3 reads CAISDPRNTQYF. CDR3 DNA sequence: TGTGCCATCAGTGACCCTCGGAATACGCAGTATTTT.

This clone has at least ten counts. V usage is TRBV11-2 and J usage is TRBJ2-7, with 7 bases aligning to TRBD1. Germline loops: CDR1 SGHAT, CDR2 FQNNGV. V was clipped by 7 bases and J by 3 bases; unmatched bases: 9. CDR3 size: 14 residues. The CDR3 loop is CASNPGTAVYEQYF. CDR3 sequence (DNA): TGTGCCAGCAACCCCGGGACAGCTGTCTACGAGCAGTACTTC.

Ten or more counts support this clone. The V gene is TRBV7-2, the J gene TRBJ2-1; D gene unclear. V gave up 2 bases and J gave up 4 bases, with 9 bases separating them. The CDR3 totals 14 residues. The V gene's germline CDR1 is SGHTA and CDR2 FQGNSA. CDR3 sequence: CASSLSPDYNEQFF. The CDR3 DNA follows: TGTGCCAGCAGCTTAAGCCCTGATTACAATGAGCAGTTCTTC.

This clone was seen repeatedly, ten times or more. The chain links TRBV5-8 to TRBJ1-1, with D possibly being TRBD1 (5 bases). V was cut by 3 bases and J by 5 bases, with 14 bases left in between. This CDR3 is built from 14 residues. The germline CDR1 and CDR2 sequences are SGHTS and YDEGEE. The CDR3: CASSWGSIRTEAFF. For the CDR3, the DNA is TGTGCCAGCAGCTGGGGGAGTATTAGGACTGAAGCTTTCTTT.

With respect to this clone: Since no conserved phenylalanine or tryptophan closes the CDR3, a read error is the likely cause. The chain uses TRBV7-3 and TRBJ2-3, with D perhaps assigned TRBD1 or TRBD2 (5 bases each). V was cut by 2 bases and J by 5 bases, with 8 bases left in between. From germline, CDR1 is SGHTA and CDR2 FQGTGA. The CDR3 covers 13 residues. Here the CDR3 reads CASSLRDRDTQYS. DNA for the CDR3: TGTGCCAGCAGCTTACGGGACCGAGATACGCAGTATTCT.